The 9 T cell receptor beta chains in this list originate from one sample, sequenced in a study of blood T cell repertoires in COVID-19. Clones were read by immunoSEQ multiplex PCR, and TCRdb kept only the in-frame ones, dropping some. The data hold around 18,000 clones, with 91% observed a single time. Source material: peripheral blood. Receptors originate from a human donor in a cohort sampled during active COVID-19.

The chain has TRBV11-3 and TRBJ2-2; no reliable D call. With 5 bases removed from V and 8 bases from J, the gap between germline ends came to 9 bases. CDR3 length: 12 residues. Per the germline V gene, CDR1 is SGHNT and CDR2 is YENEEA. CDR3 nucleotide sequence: TGTGCCAGCAGCCTCTCGGTGGGGGAGCTGTTTTTT. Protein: CASSLSVGELFF.

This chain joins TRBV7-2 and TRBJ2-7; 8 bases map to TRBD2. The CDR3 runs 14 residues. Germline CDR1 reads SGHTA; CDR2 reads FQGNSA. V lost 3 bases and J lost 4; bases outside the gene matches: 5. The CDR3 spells CASSFYERGYEQYF. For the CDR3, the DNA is TGTGCCAGCAGCTTCTACGAGCGGGGGTACGAGCAGTACTTC.

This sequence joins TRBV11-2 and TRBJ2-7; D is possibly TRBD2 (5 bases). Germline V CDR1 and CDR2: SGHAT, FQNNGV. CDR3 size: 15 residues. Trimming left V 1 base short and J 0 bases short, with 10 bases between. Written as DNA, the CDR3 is TGTGCCAGCAGCTTAGTAGCGTTTAGCTCCTACGAGCAGTACTTC. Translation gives CASSLVAFSSYEQYF.

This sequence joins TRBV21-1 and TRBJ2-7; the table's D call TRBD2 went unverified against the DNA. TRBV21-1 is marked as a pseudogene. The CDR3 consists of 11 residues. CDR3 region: CASRREYEQYF. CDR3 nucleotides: TGTGCCAGCAGGCGGGAGTACGAGCAGTACTTC.

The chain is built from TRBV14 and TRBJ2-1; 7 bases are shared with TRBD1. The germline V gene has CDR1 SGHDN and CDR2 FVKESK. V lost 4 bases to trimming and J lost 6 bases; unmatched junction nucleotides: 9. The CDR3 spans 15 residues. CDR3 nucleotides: TGTGCCAGCAGCCCCTTACAGGGGCGAAGCAATGAGCAGTTCTTC. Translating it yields CASSPLQGRSNEQFF.

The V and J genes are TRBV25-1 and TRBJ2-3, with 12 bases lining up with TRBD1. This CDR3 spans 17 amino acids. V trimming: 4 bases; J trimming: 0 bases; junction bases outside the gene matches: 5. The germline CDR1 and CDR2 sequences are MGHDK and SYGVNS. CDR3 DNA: TGTGCCAGCAGTGCGGGACAGGGGGCTCCTAGCACAGATACGCAGTATTTT. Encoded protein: CASSAGQGAPSTDTQYF. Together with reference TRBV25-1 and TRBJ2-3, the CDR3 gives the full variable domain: EADIYQTPRYLVIGTGKKITLECSQTMGHDKMYWYQQDPGMELHLIHYSYGVNSTEKGDLSSESTVSRIRTEHFPLTLESARPSHTSQYLCASSAGQGAPSTDTQYFGPGTRLTVL.

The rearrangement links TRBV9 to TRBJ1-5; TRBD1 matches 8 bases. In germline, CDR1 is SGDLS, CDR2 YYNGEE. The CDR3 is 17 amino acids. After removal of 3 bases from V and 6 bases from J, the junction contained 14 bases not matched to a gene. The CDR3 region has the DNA TGTGCCAGCAGCGCCTCCTCAGGGGGCCCGACCGGTCAGCCCCAGCATTTT. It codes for CASSASSGGPTGQPQHF.

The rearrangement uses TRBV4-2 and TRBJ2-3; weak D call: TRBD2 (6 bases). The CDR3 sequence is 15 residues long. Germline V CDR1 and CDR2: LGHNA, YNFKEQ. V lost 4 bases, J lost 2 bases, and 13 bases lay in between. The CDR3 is CASSREKLATDTQYF. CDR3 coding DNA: TGTGCCAGCAGCCGAGAAAAACTAGCCACAGATACGCAGTATTTT.

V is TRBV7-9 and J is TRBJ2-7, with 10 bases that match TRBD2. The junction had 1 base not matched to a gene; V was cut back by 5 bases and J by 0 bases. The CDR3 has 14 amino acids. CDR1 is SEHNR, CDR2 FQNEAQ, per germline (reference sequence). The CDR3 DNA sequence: TGTGCCAGCAGCCCTAGCGGGAGCTCCTACGAGCAGTACTTC. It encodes CASSPSGSSYEQYF. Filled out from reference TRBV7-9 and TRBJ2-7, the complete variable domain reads DTGVSQNPRHKITKRGQNVTFRCDPISEHNRLYWYRQTLGQGPEFLTYFQNEAQLEKSRLLSDRFSAERPKGSFSTLEIQRTEQGDSAMYLCASSPSGSSYEQYFGPGTRLTVT.